Detailed here is one TCR beta chain. This entry comes from a study of blood T cell repertoires in COVID-19. In the study overall: Donors in the United States, Italy and Spain gave samples during acute or convalescent COVID-19.

The CDR3 spans 14 residues. Deletions cut 4 bases from V and 5 bases from J, with 15 bases between. Germline values: CDR1 SGHNT, CDR2 YYREEE (reference sequence). The authors' processing: Scientists estimated how many nucleated cells there were by amplifying reference gene primers. Using immunoSEQ multiplex PCR, the repertoire was profiled, and TCRdb retains in-frame clones only, with some absent. D and trimming come from the DNA, and the V and J calls and clone size come from that table. Here the sample spans about 420,000 clones, over 85% being singletons. Enrolled during active infection, Seattle patients were then followed longitudinally.

The rearrangement links TRBV5-4 to TRBJ1-2; D is ambiguous. Input material: peripheral blood. The TCR sequence derives from a young man with COVID-19, enrolled during active disease. The CDR3 loop is CASSLEDRSYGYTF. Here the CDR3 DNA reads TGTGCCAGCAGCCTAGAGGATAGGTCTTATGGCTACACCTTC.